The 7 T cell receptor beta chains given below trace back to one sample, sequenced in a study of response to subunit inactivated influenza vaccine. TCRdb itself ran the RT-PCR reads through MiXCR, one entry per CDR3 protein. Altogether roughly 170,000 distinct CDR3 sequences are present, around a tenth being singletons, with the ten largest covering under 13%. The sequences come from non-naive T cells sorted from PBMCs, collected on the day of vaccination. The receptors were sampled from a man aged 45-65 years who received an inactivated influenza vaccine.

This clonotype was detected many times. This sequence joins TRBV20-1 and TRBJ2-1, with D uncertain. There are 13 residues in the CDR3. V was pared by 3 bases and J by 2 bases, with 8 bases between. Germline CDR1 reads DFQATT; CDR2 reads SNEGSKA (reference sequence). DNA for the CDR3: TGCAGTGCTAGGTCTGTTCCCTACAATGAGCAGTTCTTC. Its protein is CSARSVPYNEQFF.

The CDR3 DNA follows: TGTGCCACCAGTGACAGGACTAGCGGGAAAAACTACAATGAGCAGTTCTTC. Residues: CATSDRTSGKNYNEQFF. V is TRBV24-1 and J is TRBJ2-1, with 12 bases fitting TRBD2. V lost 4 bases and J lost 3; bases outside the gene matches: 6. The CDR3 sequence is 17 residues long. Germline V CDR1 and CDR2: KGHDR, SFDVKD.

This clonotype was seen a handful of times. The chain couples TRBV6-2 or TRBV6-3 to TRBJ1-5; 12 nucleotides align to TRBD1. CDR3 length: 15 amino acids. Germline assignment: CDR1 MNHEY and CDR2 SVGEGT. J gave up 5 bases and V 7 bases, and 6 bases lay outside the gene matches. CDR3 DNA sequence: TGTGCCAGCAAACAGGGACAGGGGGCCTATCAGCCCCAGCATTTT. Amino acids: CASKQGQGAYQPQHF.

This rearrangement joins TRBV24-1 to TRBJ2-7; D is possibly TRBD2 (6 bases). Germline assignment: CDR1 KGHDR and CDR2 SFDVKD. With 5 bases removed from V and 0 bases from J, the gap between germline ends came to 10 bases. The CDR3 consists of 14 residues. The CDR3 DNA is TGTGCCACCAGTGTCCGGGGGATCTCCTACGAGCAGTACTTC. As protein: CATSVRGISYEQYF.

The sample holds many counts of this clonotype. The genes are TRBV5-1 and TRBJ1-5; D is unresolved. This CDR3 is 14 amino acids long. Germline-derived CDR1 and CDR2 are SGHRS and YFSETQ. The germline V and J ends were trimmed by 0 bases and 4 bases, with 8 bases remaining between them. Here the CDR3 reads CASSLGQANQPQHF. The CDR3, as DNA: TGCGCCAGCAGCTTGGGACAAGCTAATCAGCCCCAGCATTTT.

The chain employs TRBV6-2 or TRBV6-3 and TRBJ2-4, with D uncertain. The CDR3 spans 15 residues. Trimming removed 0 bases from V and 0 bases from J, with 6 bases in between. Germline values: CDR1 MNHEY, CDR2 SVGEGT. The chain's CDR3 is CASSYSTLAKNIQYF. Written as DNA, the CDR3 is TGTGCCAGCAGTTACTCCACACTAGCCAAAAACATTCAGTACTTC.

The sample holds many counts of this clonotype. V usage is TRBV28 and J usage is TRBJ1-5, with D possibly matching TRBD1 (6 bases). The CDR3 has 16 residues. Deletions cut 6 bases from V and 5 bases from J, with 20 bases between. From germline, CDR1 is MDHEN and CDR2 SYDVKM. This CDR3 is CASSPGGRVIHQPQHF. CDR3 DNA: TGTGCCAGCAGCCCTGGGGGCAGGGTTATCCATCAGCCCCAGCATTTT.